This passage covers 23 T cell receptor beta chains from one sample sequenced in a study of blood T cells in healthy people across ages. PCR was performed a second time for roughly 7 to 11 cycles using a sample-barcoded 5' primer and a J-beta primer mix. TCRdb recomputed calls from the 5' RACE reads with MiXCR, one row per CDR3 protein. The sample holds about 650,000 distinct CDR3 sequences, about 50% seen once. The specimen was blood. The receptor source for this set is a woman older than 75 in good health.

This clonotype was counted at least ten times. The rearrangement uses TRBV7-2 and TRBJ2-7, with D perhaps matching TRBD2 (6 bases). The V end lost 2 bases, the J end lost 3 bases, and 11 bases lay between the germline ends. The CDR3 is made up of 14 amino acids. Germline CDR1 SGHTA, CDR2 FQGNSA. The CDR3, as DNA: TGTGCCAGCAGCTTAATTCGGGAGTTCTACGAGCAGTACTTC. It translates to CASSLIREFYEQYF.

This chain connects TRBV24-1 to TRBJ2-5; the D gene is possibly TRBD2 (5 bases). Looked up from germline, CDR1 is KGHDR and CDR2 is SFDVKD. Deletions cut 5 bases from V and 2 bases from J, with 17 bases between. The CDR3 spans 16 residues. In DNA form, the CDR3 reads TGTGCCACCAGTGGAGGGCCCAGCCAAAAGCAAGAGACCCAGTACTTC. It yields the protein CATSGGPSQKQETQYF.

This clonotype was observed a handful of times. This CDR3 reads CASTDRGPNYGYTF. The CDR3 bases are TGCGCCAGCACGGACAGGGGGCCCAACTATGGCTACACCTTC. The chain employs TRBV5-1 and TRBJ1-2, with 11 bases lining up with TRBD1. This CDR3 comprises 14 residues. After removal of 6 bases from V and 2 bases from J, the junction contained 3 bases not matched to a gene. Germline V CDR1 and CDR2: SGHRS, YFSETQ.

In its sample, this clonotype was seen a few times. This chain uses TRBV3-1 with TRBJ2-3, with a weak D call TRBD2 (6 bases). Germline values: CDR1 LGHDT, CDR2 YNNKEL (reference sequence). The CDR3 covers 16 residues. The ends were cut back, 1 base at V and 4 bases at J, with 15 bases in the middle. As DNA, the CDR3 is TGTGCCAGCAGCCAAGCTGTTGGGACTTTACCAGATACGCAGTATTTT. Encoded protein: CASSQAVGTLPDTQYF.

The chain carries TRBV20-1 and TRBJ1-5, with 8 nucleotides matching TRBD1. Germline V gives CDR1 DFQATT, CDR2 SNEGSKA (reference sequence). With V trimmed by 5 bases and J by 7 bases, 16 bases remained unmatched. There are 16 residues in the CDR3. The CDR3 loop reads CSALPGQAISEQPQHF. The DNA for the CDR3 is TGCAGTGCTCTTCCGGGACAGGCTATCTCCGAACAGCCCCAGCATTTT.

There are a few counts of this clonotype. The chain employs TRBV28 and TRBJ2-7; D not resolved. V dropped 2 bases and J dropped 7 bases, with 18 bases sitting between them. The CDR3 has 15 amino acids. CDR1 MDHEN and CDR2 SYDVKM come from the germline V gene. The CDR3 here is CASSLKGLGYNEQYF. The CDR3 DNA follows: TGTGCCAGCAGTTTAAAGGGATTGGGGTACAATGAGCAGTACTTC.

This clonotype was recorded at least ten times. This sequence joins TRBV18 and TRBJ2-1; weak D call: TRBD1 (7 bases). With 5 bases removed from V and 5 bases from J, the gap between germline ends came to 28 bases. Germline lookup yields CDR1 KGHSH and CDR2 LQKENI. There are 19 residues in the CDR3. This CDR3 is CASSFRFGGQNTPNNEQFF. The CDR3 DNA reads TGTGCCAGCTCATTTAGGTTCGGGGGACAGAATACACCCAACAATGAGCAGTTCTTC.

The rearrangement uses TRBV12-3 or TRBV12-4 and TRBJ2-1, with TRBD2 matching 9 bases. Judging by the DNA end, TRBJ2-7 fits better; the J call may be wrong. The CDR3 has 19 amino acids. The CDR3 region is CASRPSGGPIQLTYNEQYF. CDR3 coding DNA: TGTGCCAGCAGACCCAGCGGGGGGCCCATCCAGCTCACCTACAATGAGCAGTACTTC.

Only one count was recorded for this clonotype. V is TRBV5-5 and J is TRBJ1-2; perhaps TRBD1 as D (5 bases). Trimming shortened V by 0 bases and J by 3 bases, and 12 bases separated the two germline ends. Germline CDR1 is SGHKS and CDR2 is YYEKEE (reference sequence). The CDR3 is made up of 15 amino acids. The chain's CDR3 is CASSLDGAPYYGYTF. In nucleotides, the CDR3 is TGTGCCAGCAGCTTGGATGGGGCGCCTTACTATGGCTACACCTTC.

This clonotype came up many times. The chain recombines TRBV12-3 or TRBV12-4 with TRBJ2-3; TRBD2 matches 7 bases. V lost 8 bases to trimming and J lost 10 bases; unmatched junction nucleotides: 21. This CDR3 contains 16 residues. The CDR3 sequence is CASSFSGGSREIAQYF. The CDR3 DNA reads TGTGCCAGCTCTTTCTCTGGCGGGAGCCGAGAGATTGCGCAGTATTTT.

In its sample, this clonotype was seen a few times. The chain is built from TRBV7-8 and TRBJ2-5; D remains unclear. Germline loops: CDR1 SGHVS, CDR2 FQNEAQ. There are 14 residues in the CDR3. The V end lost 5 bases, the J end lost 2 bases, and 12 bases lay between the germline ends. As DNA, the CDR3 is TGTGCCAGCAGCCGAGCACCTTATCAAGAGACCCAGTACTTC. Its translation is CASSRAPYQETQYF.

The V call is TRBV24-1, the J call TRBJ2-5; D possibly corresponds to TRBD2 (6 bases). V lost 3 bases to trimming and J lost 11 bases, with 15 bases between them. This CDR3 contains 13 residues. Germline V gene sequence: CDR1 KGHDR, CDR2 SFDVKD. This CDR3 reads CATSDRENNEQYF. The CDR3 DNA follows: TGTGCCACCAGTGATCGGGAGAACAATGAGCAGTACTTC.

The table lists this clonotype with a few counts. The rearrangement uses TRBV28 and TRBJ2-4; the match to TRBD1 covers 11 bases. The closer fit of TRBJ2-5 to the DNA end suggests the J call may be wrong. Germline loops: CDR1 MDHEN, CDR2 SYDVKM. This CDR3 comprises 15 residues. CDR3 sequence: CASSFPGTGGGTQYF. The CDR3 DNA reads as TGTGCCAGCAGTTTTCCCGGGACAGGGGGTGGGACCCAGTACTTC.

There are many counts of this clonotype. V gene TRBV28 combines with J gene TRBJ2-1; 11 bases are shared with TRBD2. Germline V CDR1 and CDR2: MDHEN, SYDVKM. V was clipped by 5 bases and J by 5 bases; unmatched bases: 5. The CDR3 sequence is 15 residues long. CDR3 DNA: TGTGCCAGCAGTCCCGGGACTAGCGGAAACAATGAGCAGTTCTTC. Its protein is CASSPGTSGNNEQFF.

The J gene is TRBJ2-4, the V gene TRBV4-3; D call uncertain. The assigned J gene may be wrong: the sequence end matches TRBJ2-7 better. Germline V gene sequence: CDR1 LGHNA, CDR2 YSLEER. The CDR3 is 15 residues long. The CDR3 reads CASSQDPGFFYEQYF. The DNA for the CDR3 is TGCGCCAGCAGCCAAGATCCCGGGTTCTTCTACGAGCAGTACTTC.

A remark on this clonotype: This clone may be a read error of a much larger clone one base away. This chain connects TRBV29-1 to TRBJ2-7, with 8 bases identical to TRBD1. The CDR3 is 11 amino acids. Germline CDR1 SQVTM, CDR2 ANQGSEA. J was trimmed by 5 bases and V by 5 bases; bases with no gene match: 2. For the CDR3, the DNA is TGCAGCGTTATGACAGGGGACGAGCAGTACTTC. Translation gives CSVMTGDEQYF.

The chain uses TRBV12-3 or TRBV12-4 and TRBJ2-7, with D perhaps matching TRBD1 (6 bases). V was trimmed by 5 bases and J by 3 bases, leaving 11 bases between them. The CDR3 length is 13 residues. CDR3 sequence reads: CASSAKQGYEQYF. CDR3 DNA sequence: TGTGCCAGCAGTGCCAAACAGGGCTACGAGCAGTACTTC.

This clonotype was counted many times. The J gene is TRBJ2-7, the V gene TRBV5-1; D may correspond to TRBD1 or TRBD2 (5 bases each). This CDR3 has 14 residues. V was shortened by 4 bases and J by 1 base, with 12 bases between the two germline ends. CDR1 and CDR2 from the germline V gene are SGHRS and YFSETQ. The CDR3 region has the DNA TGCGCCAGCAGCCTCCGGGACGAATCCTACGAGCAGTACTTC. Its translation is CASSLRDESYEQYF.

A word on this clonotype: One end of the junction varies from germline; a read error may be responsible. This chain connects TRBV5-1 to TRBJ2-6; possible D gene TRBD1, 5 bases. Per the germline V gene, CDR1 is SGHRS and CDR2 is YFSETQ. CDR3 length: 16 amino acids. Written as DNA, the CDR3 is TGCGCCAGCAGCTTGGCCGCGTTTTCTGGGGCCAACGTCCTGATTTTC. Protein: CASSLAAFSGANVLIF.

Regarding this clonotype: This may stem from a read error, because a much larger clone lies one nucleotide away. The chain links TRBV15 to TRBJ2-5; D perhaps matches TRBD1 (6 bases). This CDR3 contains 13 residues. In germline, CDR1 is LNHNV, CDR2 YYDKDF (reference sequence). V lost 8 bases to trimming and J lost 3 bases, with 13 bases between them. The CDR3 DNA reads TGTGCCACCCGGGCCCGGGACAAAGAGACCCAGTACTTC. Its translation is CATRARDKETQYF.

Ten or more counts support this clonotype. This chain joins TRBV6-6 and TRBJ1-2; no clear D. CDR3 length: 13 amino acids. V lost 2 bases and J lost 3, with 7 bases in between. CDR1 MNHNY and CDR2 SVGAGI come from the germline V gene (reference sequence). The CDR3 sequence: CASSYEGHYGYTF. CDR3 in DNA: TGTGCCAGCAGTTACGAGGGTCACTATGGCTACACCTTC.

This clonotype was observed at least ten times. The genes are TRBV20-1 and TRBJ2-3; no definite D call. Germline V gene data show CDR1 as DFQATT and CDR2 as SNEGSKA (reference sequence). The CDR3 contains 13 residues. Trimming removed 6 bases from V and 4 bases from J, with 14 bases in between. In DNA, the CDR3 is TGCAGTGCGGAGAAAGGGAAAGCAGATACGCAGTATTTT. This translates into CSAEKGKADTQYF.

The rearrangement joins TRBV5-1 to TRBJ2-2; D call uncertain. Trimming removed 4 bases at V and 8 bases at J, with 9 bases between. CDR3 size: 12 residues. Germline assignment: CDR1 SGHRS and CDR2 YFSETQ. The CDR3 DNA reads TGCGCCAGCAGCCCCTCTAGGGGGGAGCTGTTTTTT. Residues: CASSPSRGELFF.